This entry lists 25 T cell receptor beta chains sequenced from one sample in a study of blood T cells in healthy people across ages. Primers used in a second PCR of roughly 7 to 12 cycles were a sample-barcoded 5' primer and a J-beta primer mix. TCRdb analysed the 5' RACE reads with MiXCR anew, one entry per CDR3 protein. There are 630,000 or so distinct CDR3 sequences in the sample; about 30% occur only once, and roughly 14% lies in the top ten. The specimen was blood. The receptors shown here come from a woman older than 75 in good health.

This clonotype was counted ten times or more. The chain recombines TRBV6-6 with TRBJ2-7; D is possibly TRBD2 (6 bases). This CDR3 comprises 15 residues. Per germline, CDR1 MNHNY and CDR2 SVGAGI (reference sequence). The V gene lost 6 bases and the J gene lost 0 bases, with 15 bases spanning the gap. This CDR3 is CASRPAGPSSYEQYF. The CDR3 DNA is TGTGCCAGCAGGCCGGCGGGGCCGAGCTCCTACGAGCAGTACTTC.

The chain links TRBV4-1 to TRBJ1-4; 12 positions agree with TRBD1. With V trimmed by 4 bases and J by 8 bases, 14 bases remained unmatched. CDR3 length: 18 amino acids. Germline lookup yields CDR1 MGHRA and CDR2 YSYEKL. The CDR3 reads CASSPRDRGRPYGEKLFF. CDR3 nucleotides: TGCGCCAGCAGCCCCCGGGACAGGGGGCGGCCTTATGGGGAAAAACTGTTTTTT.

The chain is built from TRBV21-1 and TRBJ1-2; the table names TRBD1, a call not compared with the DNA. TRBV21-1 is deemed a pseudogene. This CDR3 spans 17 amino acids. CDR3 region: CASSKKTGGGQKDGYTF. In DNA, the CDR3 is TGTGCCAGCAGCAAAAAAACTGGGGGGGGGCAGAAAGACGGCTACACCTTC.

The chain uses TRBV28 and TRBJ1-1, with D unresolved. With 2 bases removed from V and 0 bases from J, the gap between germline ends came to 16 bases. Germline CDR1 reads MDHEN; CDR2 reads SYDVKM. The length of the CDR3 is 17 residues. The CDR3 loop reads CASSLPLPGTLNTEAFF. CDR3 nucleotides: TGTGCCAGCAGTTTACCCCTACCGGGCACCCTGAACACTGAAGCTTTCTTT.

The V gene is TRBV12-3 or TRBV12-4, the J gene TRBJ2-4, with 8 positions matching TRBD1. The end of the DNA is better explained by TRBJ2-7, so the J call may be wrong. The CDR3 is made up of 15 amino acids. The CDR3 sequence: CASRPGQGGSYEQYF. In DNA, the CDR3 is TGTGCCAGCAGGCCTGGACAGGGCGGGTCCTACGAGCAGTACTTC.

This clonotype was found a few times. With a much larger clone just one base away, this may be a read error. CDR3 sequence reads: CASSVGTRGGTQYF. Here the CDR3 DNA reads TGTGCCAGCAGCGTAGGTACTAGAGGAGGGACCCAGTACTTC. The V gene is TRBV9, the J gene TRBJ2-5, with a tentative D call TRBD2 (5 bases). CDR1 and CDR2 (germline): SGDLS, YYNGEE. The CDR3 covers 14 residues. Trimming removed 0 bases at V and 7 bases at J, with 13 bases between.

The gene calls are TRBV20-1 and TRBJ2-3, with TRBD1 as a possible D gene (5 bases). The length of the CDR3 is 14 residues. CDR1 and CDR2 (germline): DFQATT, SNEGSKA (reference sequence). V lost 4 bases to trimming and J lost 2 bases, with 13 bases between them. In DNA form, the CDR3 reads TGCAGTGCTAAAGACAGTCAAACCACAGATACGCAGTATTTT. Amino acid sequence: CSAKDSQTTDTQYF.

This clonotype was detected ten times or more. The chain is built from TRBV20-1 and TRBJ2-5; the match to TRBD1 covers 9 bases. Germline V gives CDR1 DFQATT, CDR2 SNEGSKA (reference sequence). Losses at the gene ends were 3 bases for V and 2 bases for J; bases not matched to a gene: 10. The CDR3 length is 16 residues. CDR3 residues: CSASPGTGNLQETQYF. The CDR3, as DNA: TGCAGTGCTAGCCCTGGGACAGGGAACCTACAAGAGACCCAGTACTTC.

Regarding this clonotype: A read error may be the cause here, since a much bigger clone is one base away. Here the CDR3 reads CASSTKDRASYEQYF. In nucleotides, the CDR3 is TGTGCCAGCAGTACTAAAGACAGGGCTTCCTACGAGCAGTACTTC. The chain combines TRBV2 with TRBJ2-7; 7 bases map to TRBD1. Germline loops: CDR1 SNHLY, CDR2 FYNNEI. V lost 5 bases to trimming and J lost 1 base; unmatched junction nucleotides: 8. The CDR3 runs to 15 residues.

The chain combines TRBV20-1 with TRBJ2-5; TRBD1 aligns across 8 bases. CDR3 length: 15 amino acids. J gave up 1 base and V 6 bases, and 10 bases lay outside the gene matches. In germline, CDR1 is DFQATT, CDR2 SNEGSKA (reference sequence). DNA of the CDR3: TGCAGTGCCTTCCTTGACAGGGGAACCCAAGAGACCCAGTACTTC. Its translation: CSAFLDRGTQETQYF.

This clonotype was detected a few times. The genes are TRBV28 and TRBJ1-4; D call uncertain. This CDR3 is 12 amino acids long. V was cut by 6 bases and J by 8 bases, with 10 bases left in between. Germline CDR1 reads MDHEN; CDR2 reads SYDVKM. CDR3 loop: CASRGIGEKLFF. The CDR3 nucleotides are TGTGCCAGCAGGGGAATCGGGGAAAAACTGTTTTTT.

This sequence joins TRBV9 and TRBJ2-3; 8 bases are a match to TRBD2. CDR1 and CDR2 (germline): SGDLS, YYNGEE. CDR3 length equals 14 residues. V lost 5 bases and J lost 5; bases outside the gene matches: 7. The CDR3 coding sequence is TGTGCCAGCAGTCGCGGGGGGTTCGGAGATACGCAGTATTTT. The encoded protein is CASSRGGFGDTQYF. The full variable domain, with the rest looked up from reference TRBV9 and TRBJ2-3, is DSGVTQTPKHLITATGQRVTLRCSPRSGDLSVYWYQQSLDQGLQFLIQYYNGEERAKGNILERFSAQQFPDLHSELNLSSLELGDSALYFCASSRGGFGDTQYFGPGTRLTVL.

A word on this clonotype: A read error is possible here, since a much larger clone lies one base away. The V gene is TRBV6-2 or TRBV6-3, the J gene TRBJ2-1; unclear D gene. Trimming cost V 6 bases and J 6 bases, with 15 bases left between them. CDR3 length equals 14 residues. Germline V gene lookup returns CDR1 MNHEY and CDR2 SVGEGT. CDR3 protein: CASRNHVFSNEQFF. CDR3 sequence (DNA): TGTGCCAGCAGGAACCACGTGTTCTCCAATGAGCAGTTCTTC.

This clonotype appeared many times. The rearrangement links TRBV14 to TRBJ1-2, with D maybe TRBD1 (6 bases). V shed 0 bases and J shed 5 bases, with 13 bases lying between them. The CDR3 is made up of 15 amino acids. Per germline, CDR1 SGHDN and CDR2 FVKESK. The CDR3 sequence: CASSQDFGQTYGYTF. CDR3 bases: TGTGCCAGCAGCCAAGATTTCGGACAGACTTATGGCTACACCTTC.

This clonotype was observed many times. V usage is TRBV4-3 and J usage is TRBJ1-2; possible D gene TRBD1, 5 bases. This CDR3 contains 15 residues. The ends were cut back, 0 bases at V and 7 bases at J, with 15 bases in the middle. Germline CDR1 reads LGHNA; CDR2 reads YSLEER. The CDR3 is CASSQDGAASGGYTF. The CDR3, as DNA: TGCGCCAGCAGCCAAGATGGGGCAGCTTCGGGTGGCTACACCTTC.

The rearrangement joins TRBV30 to TRBJ1-4; the D gene is possibly TRBD1 (5 bases). V was pared by 4 bases and J by 4 bases, with 13 bases between. CDR1 is GTSNPN, CDR2 SVGIG, per germline (reference sequence). The length of the CDR3 is 14 residues. CDR3 DNA: TGTGCCTGGAAGGTACGGGGGGATAATGAAAAACTGTTTTTT. Translating it yields CAWKVRGDNEKLFF. Combining the CDR3 with reference TRBV30 and TRBJ1-4 gives the whole variable domain SQTIHQWPATLVQPVGSPLSLECTVEGTSNPNLYWYRQAAGRGLQLLFYSVGIGQISSEVPQNLSASRPQDRQFILSSKKLLLSDSGFYLCAWKVRGDNEKLFFGSGTQLSVL.

The sample holds many counts of this clonotype. The chain recombines TRBV7-2 with TRBJ2-7, with 10 bases identical to TRBD1. Germline V gene lookup returns CDR1 SGHTA and CDR2 FQGNSA. The CDR3 is made up of 15 amino acids. Trimming at V came to 6 bases and at J to 7 bases, leaving 12 bases not matched to a gene. The DNA of the CDR3 is TGTGCCAGCAGACTCGACAGGGGGCCTTTATTGGAGCAGTACTTC. It is translated as CASRLDRGPLLEQYF. Looking up the rest from reference TRBV7-2 and TRBJ2-7 gives the full variable domain: GAGVSQSPSNKVTEKGKDVELRCDPISGHTALYWYRQSLGQGLEFLIYFQGNSAPDKSGLPSDRFSAERTGGSVSTLTIQRTQQEDSAVYLCASRLDRGPLLEQYFGPGTRLTVT.

This clonotype appeared a few times. The chain uses TRBV11-3 and TRBJ2-5; D might be TRBD2 (5 bases). The CDR3 covers 15 residues. Deletions cut 0 bases from V and 3 bases from J, with 11 bases between. CDR1 is SGHNT, CDR2 YENEEA, per germline. The CDR3 spells CASSLDGKAKETQYF. The CDR3 DNA follows: TGTGCCAGCAGCTTAGACGGGAAGGCCAAAGAGACCCAGTACTTC.

Comment on this clonotype: This may be a read error, as it is one base from a much larger clone. The chain uses TRBV5-5 and TRBJ2-7, with 8 bases lining up with TRBD1. The germline gives CDR1 SGHKS, CDR2 YYEKEE (reference sequence). The CDR3 runs 15 residues. With 0 bases clipped from V and 7 bases from J, the junction kept 9 bases outside the gene matches. Here the CDR3 reads CASSLARGLMDEQYF. The CDR3 DNA reads TGTGCCAGCAGCTTGGCCAGGGGGCTGATGGATGAGCAGTACTTC.

In regard to this clonotype: Compared with germline, one end of the junction differs, possibly owing to a read error. The chain carries TRBV5-1 and TRBJ1-1; D uncertain. Germline values: CDR1 SGHRS, CDR2 YFSETQ. This CDR3 contains 15 residues. DNA of the CDR3: TGTGCCAGCAGCTTGGCCGATCGGGATGGCACTGAAGCTTTCTTT. It is translated as CASSLADRDGTEAFF.

This clonotype was counted many times. The rearrangement links TRBV7-2 to TRBJ2-7; perhaps D is TRBD1 or TRBD2 (5 bases each). V dropped 5 bases and J dropped 6 bases, with 11 bases sitting between them. The CDR3 has 12 amino acids. CDR1 and CDR2 (germline): SGHTA, FQGNSA. CDR3 region: CASSPRGTEQYF. The CDR3 DNA sequence: TGTGCCAGCAGCCCTCGAGGGACCGAGCAGTACTTC.

In this sample, this clonotype turned up many times. The chain uses TRBV11-2 and TRBJ1-2; D unclear. Trimming removed 0 bases from V and 2 bases from J, with 7 bases in between. Germline CDR1 reads SGHAT; CDR2 reads FQNNGV. The CDR3 contains 14 residues. For the CDR3, the DNA is TGTGCCAGCAGCTTAGACAGCAACAACTATGGCTACACCTTC. Its translation is CASSLDSNNYGYTF. The whole variable domain, remainder taken from reference TRBV11-2 and TRBJ1-2, is EAGVAQSPRYKIIEKRQSVAFWCNPISGHATLYWYQQILGQGPKLLIQFQNNGVVDDSQLPKDRFSAERLKGVDSTLKIQPAKLEDSAVYLCASSLDSNNYGYTFGSGTRLTVV.

The genes are TRBV20-1 and TRBJ1-6; the D is unclear. Germline V lookup: CDR1 DFQATT, CDR2 SNEGSKA (reference sequence). Between the trimmed V and J ends, which lost 6 bases and 9 bases, there was a span of 15 bases. CDR3 length: 13 amino acids. The CDR3 DNA reads TGCAGTGCCTCAGAGGCAAGATCTTCACCCCTCCACTTT. Translated, it gives CSASEARSSPLHF.

The chain recombines TRBV2 with TRBJ1-5; 9 nucleotides match TRBD1. Germline values: CDR1 SNHLY, CDR2 FYNNEI. V dropped 7 bases and J dropped 4; count of bases not matched to a gene: 8. The CDR3 is 15 residues long. The CDR3 loop reads CASTRQGQGNQPQHF. CDR3 DNA: TGTGCCAGCACACGCCAGGGACAGGGAAATCAGCCCCAGCATTTT.

This clonotype was observed a handful of times. The chain is built from TRBV7-2 and TRBJ1-4; 12 bases agree with TRBD1. Germline V CDR1 and CDR2: SGHTA, FQGNSA. CDR3 length: 17 residues. With 3 bases clipped from V and 8 bases from J, the junction kept 10 bases outside the gene matches. The CDR3 nucleotides read TGTGCCAGCAGCTTCGGGACAGGGGGCACGAAGAAAGAAAAACTGTTTTTT. Its translation: CASSFGTGGTKKEKLFF.